Below, 31 T cell receptor beta chains from the same sample are listed, as sequenced in a study of T cell repertoires in cytomegalovirus infection (dated by TCRdb to about 2019). Instrument used: Illumina HiSeq 1500. TCRdb redid the processing of the public reads, applying fastp at Q25 and MiXCR, and retained in-frame beta chains. Identical CDR3 protein sequences are pooled into one entry, listed with their most common genes and DNA. This sample lists fewer than 700,000 distinct CDR3 sequences; roughly 24% were detected once. Of the sample, approximately 8% falls within the top ten clones. Material for sequencing was CD8+ T cells from PBMCs. The receptors were sampled from a human donor in good health (CMV status not recorded). Some clones in this sample may be carry-over from other donors' samples.

The V gene is TRBV23-1, the J gene TRBJ1-2, with a weak D call TRBD1 (5 bases). TRBV23-1 is annotated as an ORF whose role is uncertain. V was trimmed by 0 bases and J by 3 bases, leaving 8 bases between them. The CDR3 runs 14 residues. CDR3 coding DNA: TGCGCCAGCAGTCAATCAGCGGGGGACTATGGCTACACCTTC. Its protein product is CASSQSAGDYGYTF.

The table lists this clonotype with a few counts. This sequence joins TRBV27 and TRBJ2-7; D unclear. Per germline, CDR1 MNHEY and CDR2 SMNVEV (reference sequence). V lost 3 bases, J lost 6 bases, and 18 bases lay in between. The CDR3 runs to 15 residues. In DNA form, the CDR3 reads TGTGCCAGCAGTTTTTGGGCGGATCTTAGGAGCGAGCAGTACTTC. The encoded protein is CASSFWADLRSEQYF.

This clonotype has more than one count but fewer than ten. The chain is built from TRBV28 and TRBJ2-2, with D unresolved. The CDR3 covers 14 residues. Trimming removed 3 bases from V and 7 bases from J, with 12 bases in between. The germline CDR1 and CDR2 sequences are MDHEN and SYDVKM. The CDR3 is CASSLPIVGGELFF. The CDR3 DNA follows: TGTGCCAGCAGTTTGCCAATCGTCGGCGGGGAGCTGTTTTTT.

This clonotype was seen many times. The chain couples TRBV25-1 to TRBJ2-7; D is possibly TRBD1 (6 bases). The CDR3 is 17 amino acids. Deletions cut 0 bases from V and 0 bases from J, with 15 bases between. The germline gives CDR1 MGHDK, CDR2 SYGVNS. The CDR3 sequence is CASSEYYAGASSYEQYF. The CDR3 region has the DNA TGTGCCAGCAGTGAATACTACGCAGGGGCCAGCTCCTACGAGCAGTACTTC.

The table lists this clonotype with a few counts. This sequence joins TRBV2 and TRBJ2-1; the D gene is possibly TRBD1 (6 bases). The length of the CDR3 is 16 residues. V was pared by 3 bases and J by 0 bases, with 12 bases between. Germline V gene data show CDR1 as SNHLY and CDR2 as FYNNEI. CDR3 protein: CASSDPGARSYNEQFF. Written as DNA, the CDR3 is TGTGCCAGCAGTGACCCAGGGGCCCGCTCCTACAATGAGCAGTTCTTC.

In this sample, this clonotype turned up many times. The chain links TRBV14 to TRBJ1-6; D not certain. Trimming stripped 0 bases from V and 15 bases from J, with 9 bases between. Per the germline V gene, CDR1 is SGHDN and CDR2 is FVKESK. CDR3 length: 12 residues. CDR3 sequence: CASSQDSVNLHF. The CDR3 nucleotides are TGTGCCAGCAGCCAAGACTCGGTAAACCTCCACTTT.

This clonotype was seen repeatedly, ten times or more. In DNA, the CDR3 is TGTGCCAGCAGCTTAGCTTGGGGGCGAACATATAATGAGCAGTTCTTC. It yields the protein CASSLAWGRTYNEQFF. V usage is TRBV7-6 and J usage is TRBJ2-1; D is perhaps TRBD1 (6 bases). This CDR3 comprises 16 residues. Germline CDR1 is SGHVS and CDR2 is FNYEAQ. V was shortened by 0 bases and J by 7 bases, with 16 bases between the two germline ends.

There are a few counts of this clonotype. Here the CDR3 DNA reads TGTGCCACCAGTGACCGCGGACTAAAAGAGCAGTTCTTC. Its translation: CATSDRGLKEQFF. The gene calls are TRBV24-1 and TRBJ2-1, with D perhaps matching TRBD2 (6 bases). CDR1 KGHDR and CDR2 SFDVKD come from the germline V gene. The CDR3 has 13 amino acids. V lost 4 bases and J lost 10, with 13 bases in between.

This clonotype was counted a few times. The J gene is TRBJ2-3, the V gene TRBV14, with TRBD2 as a possible D gene (6 bases). Trimming stripped 4 bases from V and 0 bases from J, with 14 bases between. The CDR3 has 16 residues. CDR1 is SGHDN and CDR2 is FVKESK in the germline V gene. CDR3 nucleotides: TGTGCCAGCAGCCCATGGGGGGAAACTAGCACAGATACGCAGTATTTT. It translates to CASSPWGETSTDTQYF.

The rearrangement joins TRBV13 to TRBJ1-1; D uncertain. The CDR3 runs to 11 residues. Per the germline V gene, CDR1 is PRHDT and CDR2 is FYEKMQ (reference sequence). V was cut by 3 bases and J by 7 bases, with 6 bases left in between. The CDR3 reads CASSFPGEAFF. The CDR3 coding sequence is TGTGCCAGCAGCTTCCCAGGTGAAGCTTTCTTT.

This clonotype occurred once. A much larger clone is a single base away; this may be a read error. The V call is TRBV7-3, the J call TRBJ2-1, with D perhaps being TRBD1 or TRBD2 (7 bases each). The CDR3 sequence is 15 residues long. The germline gives CDR1 SGHTA, CDR2 FQGTGA. The DNA of the CDR3 is TGTGTCAGCAGCCCAAAGGGGGCGGGGGTCGATGAGCAGTTCTTC. This codes for CVSSPKGAGVDEQFF.

V gene TRBV20-1 combines with J gene TRBJ2-1, with D uncertain. CDR3 length: 14 residues. The V gene lost 4 bases and the J gene lost 7 bases, with 17 bases spanning the gap. Per the germline V gene, CDR1 is DFQATT and CDR2 is SNEGSKA (reference sequence). Written as DNA, the CDR3 is TGCAGTGCTATATCTTGGGCACGGAAAAATGAGCAGTTCTTC. It is translated as CSAISWARKNEQFF.

J is TRBJ2-2 and V is TRBV14, with TRBD1 identical over 9 bases. Per the germline V gene, CDR1 is SGHDN and CDR2 is FVKESK. Unmatched junction bases numbered 6, after V lost 4 bases and J lost 3 bases. The CDR3 runs to 16 residues. CDR3 protein: CASSPPTGGYTGELFF. For the CDR3, the DNA is TGTGCCAGCAGCCCTCCGACAGGGGGGTACACCGGGGAGCTGTTTTTT.

This clonotype was found a few times. This chain connects TRBV5-6 to TRBJ2-3, with D uncertain. Per germline, CDR1 SGHDT and CDR2 YYEEEE. V lost 4 bases and J 3 bases, leaving 15 bases between the germline ends. This CDR3 is built from 15 residues. DNA of the CDR3: TGTGCCAGCAGCATGATGTGGAGTCTGACAGATACGCAGTATTTT. This gives the protein CASSMMWSLTDTQYF. Variable domain in full (rest from reference TRBV5-6 and TRBJ2-3): DAGVTQSPTHLIKTRGQQVTLRCSPKSGHDTVSWYQQALGQGPQFIFQYYEEEERQRGNFPDRFSGHQFPNYSSELNVNALLLGDSALYLCASSMMWSLTDTQYFGPGTRLTVL.

This clonotype was seen many times. The V call is TRBV7-2, the J call TRBJ2-2, with D possibly TRBD1 on 5 matching bases. Germline V gene data show CDR1 as SGHTA and CDR2 as FQGNSA. Trimming removed 5 bases at V and 4 bases at J, with 14 bases between. This CDR3 has 15 residues. The CDR3 loop reads CASSPDTLFTGELFF. DNA of the CDR3: TGTGCCAGCAGCCCGGACACCTTATTCACCGGGGAGCTGTTTTTT.

V and J are TRBV7-9 and TRBJ2-7; tentative D call: TRBD1 (6 bases). Germline CDR1 and CDR2: SEHNR and FQNEAQ (reference sequence). The CDR3 sequence is 15 residues long. Trimming removed 5 bases at V and 3 bases at J, with 17 bases between. CDR3 DNA: TGTGCCAGCAGCAAAGACACGGACAGACGCTACGAGCAGTACTTC. This translates into CASSKDTDRRYEQYF.

The sample holds many counts of this clonotype. The chain combines TRBV10-2 with TRBJ1-5; tentative D call: TRBD1 (5 bases). CDR3 length equals 13 residues. Trimming took 4 bases from V and 4 from J, leaving 8 bases between them. Germline-derived CDR1 and CDR2 are WSHSY and SAAADI. The CDR3 DNA follows: TGCGCCAGCAGTGCCGCAGGGAATCAGCCCCAGCATTTT. This gives the protein CASSAAGNQPQHF.

This clonotype occurred a few times. The chain recombines TRBV14 with TRBJ2-7; perhaps TRBD2 as D (6 bases). CDR3 size: 14 residues. V lost 2 bases and J 5 bases, leaving 13 bases between the germline ends. Germline V gives CDR1 SGHDN, CDR2 FVKESK. The CDR3 coding sequence is TGTGCCAGCAGCCAATCGGGAGTGAAGGACGAGCAGTACTTC. Its translation is CASSQSGVKDEQYF.

The chain carries TRBV29-1 and TRBJ2-5; D is ambiguous. The germline CDR1 and CDR2 sequences are SQVTM and ANQGSEA. V gave up 1 base and J gave up 5 bases, with 8 bases separating them. The CDR3 is made up of 12 amino acids. CDR3 residues: CSVEGRRETQYF. CDR3 DNA sequence: TGCAGCGTTGAAGGAAGACGGGAGACCCAGTACTTC.

This clonotype was seen at least ten times. The J gene is TRBJ1-3, the V gene TRBV28; D might be TRBD1 (6 bases). Germline V gives CDR1 MDHEN, CDR2 SYDVKM. V was shortened by 2 bases and J by 0 bases, with 8 bases between the two germline ends. The CDR3 spans 15 residues. The CDR3 sequence is CASSLGQTSGNTIYF. CDR3 sequence (DNA): TGTGCCAGCAGTTTAGGACAGACCTCTGGAAACACCATATATTTT.

This chain uses TRBV14 with TRBJ2-7; TRBD1 might be the D (6 bases). The CDR3 is 16 residues long. CDR1 is SGHDN, CDR2 FVKESK, per germline. Trimming removed 3 bases from V and 1 base from J, with 16 bases in between. The CDR3 loop is CASSHEPGDRSYEQYV. Written as DNA, the CDR3 is TGTGCCAGCAGCCATGAGCCAGGGGATCGGTCCTACGAGCAGTACGTC.

The chain carries TRBV13 and TRBJ1-2; D unclear. This CDR3 spans 15 amino acids. V was pared by 5 bases and J by 0 bases, with 13 bases between. The germline CDR1 and CDR2 sequences are PRHDT and FYEKMQ (reference sequence). The CDR3: CASSHGRLSNYGYTF. The CDR3 nucleotides read TGTGCCAGCAGCCACGGCAGACTTTCTAACTATGGCTACACCTTC.

This clonotype was found a few times. The rearrangement links TRBV14 to TRBJ2-7; 13 bases map to TRBD2. This CDR3 is built from 16 residues. Germline V CDR1 and CDR2: SGHDN, FVKESK. The V gene end was trimmed by 6 bases and the J gene end by 2 bases; junction bases not matched to a gene: 7. The DNA for the CDR3 is TGTGCCAGCAGTGGACTAGCGGGGGATTGGCCCTACGAGCAGTACTTC. Translating gives CASSGLAGDWPYEQYF.

This clonotype was seen at least ten times. This chain uses TRBV28 with TRBJ2-5; D remains unclear. Looked up from germline, CDR1 is MDHEN and CDR2 is SYDVKM. This CDR3 region has 15 residues. Trimming pared 1 base from V and 5 bases from J, leaving 14 bases between. CDR3 bases: TGTGCCAGCAGTTTATCTGTATCCCCTGGGGAGACCCAGTACTTC. Amino acid sequence: CASSLSVSPGETQYF. The full variable domain, completed using reference TRBV28 and TRBJ2-5, is DVKVTQSSRYLVKRTGEKVFLECVQDMDHENMFWYRQDPGLGLRLIYFSYDVKMKEKGDIPEGYSVSREKKERFSLILESASTNQTSMYLCASSLSVSPGETQYFGPGTRLLVL.

The chain combines TRBV4-1 with TRBJ1-1; a possible D gene is TRBD1 (5 bases). Between the trimmed V and J ends, which lost 1 base and 0 bases, there was a span of 21 bases. The CDR3 consists of 19 residues. The V gene's germline CDR1 is MGHRA and CDR2 YSYEKL. In nucleotides, the CDR3 is TGCGCCAGCAGCCAAGGTATTACGATGTGGGGCACTCTGAACACTGAAGCTTTCTTT. The encoded protein is CASSQGITMWGTLNTEAFF.

There are a few counts of this clonotype. The rearrangement uses TRBV20-1 and TRBJ2-5; 12 bases align to TRBD2. Per the germline V gene, CDR1 is DFQATT and CDR2 is SNEGSKA (reference sequence). J gave up 3 bases and V 5 bases, and 13 bases lay outside the gene matches. This CDR3 comprises 17 residues. The CDR3: CSALAGLAGGAEETQYF. The CDR3 nucleotides read TGCAGTGCTCTCGCGGGCCTAGCGGGGGGGGCGGAAGAGACCCAGTACTTC.

This clonotype has a handful of counts. CDR3 residues: CSVEYLHRDRVTYEQYF. The CDR3 bases are TGCAGCGTTGAGTATTTACACCGGGACAGGGTTACCTACGAGCAGTACTTC. V and J are TRBV29-1 and TRBJ2-7; 9 bases line up with TRBD1. The CDR3 spans 17 residues. The germline CDR1 and CDR2 sequences are SQVTM and ANQGSEA. The V and J ends lost 3 bases and 2 bases, in that order; junction bases with no gene match: 14.

The rearrangement joins TRBV27 to TRBJ1-1; no clear D. Germline V gene lookup returns CDR1 MNHEY and CDR2 SMNVEV (reference sequence). Trimming pared 4 bases from V and 1 base from J, leaving 7 bases between. The CDR3 sequence is 13 residues long. DNA of the CDR3: TGTGCCAGCAGTTATGGGAAGAACACTGAAGCTTTCTTT. Translating it yields CASSYGKNTEAFF.

This rearrangement joins TRBV20-1 to TRBJ2-7, with D possibly being TRBD2 (6 bases). The germline V gene has CDR1 DFQATT and CDR2 SNEGSKA (reference sequence). V dropped 3 bases and J dropped 0 bases, with 9 bases sitting between them. The CDR3 sequence is 13 residues long. This CDR3 reads CSARGGLSYEQYV. The CDR3 DNA sequence: TGCAGTGCTAGGGGAGGACTCTCCTACGAGCAGTACGTC.

Concerning this clonotype: It may be a read error: a sequence one base away is much more abundant. The chain couples TRBV12-5 to TRBJ1-4; perhaps TRBD1 as D (5 bases). The CDR3 consists of 16 residues. CDR1 and CDR2 from the germline V gene are LGHNT and FRNRAP. The DNA of the CDR3 is TGTGTTAGTGGTTCGACGACAGCTGCAACTAATGAAAAACTGTTTTTT. The encoded protein is CVSGSTTAATNEKLFF.

This clonotype was picked up a small number of times. This chain connects TRBV11-3 to TRBJ2-1, with D perhaps TRBD1 (6 bases). V shed 5 bases and J shed 8 bases, with 16 bases lying between them. Germline V gene sequence: CDR1 SGHNT, CDR2 YENEEA. The CDR3 has 14 residues. Here the CDR3 reads CASSLRTDIHEQFF. The CDR3 coding sequence is TGTGCCAGCAGCCTACGGACAGATATCCATGAGCAGTTCTTC.